The entry below describes one TCR beta chain. Antigen: not known. Profiled with immunoSEQ multiplex PCR; TCRdb holds only in-frame clones, not every one. This table has over 75,000 clones, around 88% appearing once. The sample belongs to a study of T cell responses to AZD1222 COVID-19 vaccine. General study findings and limits: Donors were chiefly white British, with a greater number of females, and clonal diversity was perhaps underestimated. Reports say nearly half of spike-specific TCRs go after unmutated variant regions. Baseline seropositivity characterized only a handful of AZD1222 recipients. Receipt of two AZD1222 doses was followed by a rise in Spike-specific TCR breadth and depth.

The material was peripheral blood, obtained 28 days after the second AZD1222 dose. The sequence derives from an adult who received the AZD1222 COVID-19 vaccine.

CDR3 sequence: CATSIVQHSYEQYF. The CDR3 DNA reads TGTGCCACCAGCATCGTGCAGCACTCCTACGAGCAGTACTTC. The chain joins TRBV15 to TRBJ2-7; D is ambiguous. With 4 bases removed from V and 0 bases from J, the gap between germline ends came to 10 bases. Germline V gene lookup returns CDR1 LNHNV and CDR2 YYDKDF (reference sequence). CDR3 size: 14 residues.